These 30 T cell receptor beta chains were all obtained from the same sample, sequenced in a study of neoadjuvant nivolumab and ipilimumab in lung cancer. Profiled with immunoSEQ multiplex PCR; TCRdb holds only in-frame clones, not every one. The profile shows 8,000 to 9,500 clones, 70% to 80% of them singletons. Sequences were derived from adjacent normal lung tissue, sampled after neoadjuvant nivolumab, alone or with ipilimumab, at or shortly before surgery. The origin of the receptors is an adult with non-small cell lung cancer.

The chain recombines TRBV29-1 with TRBJ2-3; unclear D gene. The CDR3 runs 11 residues. Trimming left V 4 bases short and J 7 bases short, with 9 bases between. Germline V CDR1 and CDR2: SQVTM, ANQGSEA. The CDR3 DNA is TGCAGCGTTGGTCCAGGTAATACGCAGTATTTT. This sequence encodes CSVGPGNTQYF.

The rearrangement links TRBV12-2 to TRBJ2-7; TRBD1 is the table's D call and was not checked against the DNA. TRBV12-2 is termed a pseudogene. This CDR3 has 15 residues. CDR3 coding DNA: TGTGCAAGTCGCTATCAGTTCCTCGACTCCTACGAGCAGTACTTC. Residues: CASRYQFLDSYEQYF.

The sample holds one count of this clone. The chain joins TRBV4-1 to TRBJ2-7; D uncertain. V gave up 0 bases and J gave up 2 bases, with 8 bases separating them. Germline values: CDR1 MGHRA, CDR2 YSYEKL. The CDR3 has 14 residues. For the CDR3, the DNA is TGCGCCAGCAGCCAAGATGTCACTGCCTACGAGCAGTACTTC. It yields the protein CASSQDVTAYEQYF.

The chain recombines TRBV25-1 with TRBJ1-6; unclear D gene. Germline loops: CDR1 MGHDK, CDR2 SYGVNS. V was trimmed by 7 bases and J by 9 bases, leaving 10 bases between them. This CDR3 is built from 12 residues. The CDR3 here is CASNSQFSPLHF. CDR3 in DNA: TGTGCCAGCAATTCCCAGTTTTCACCCCTCCACTTT.

V gene TRBV5-1 combines with J gene TRBJ2-5, with TRBD1 matching 9 bases. The CDR3 has 15 amino acids. Germline lookup yields CDR1 SGHRS and CDR2 YFSETQ. Trimming took 4 bases from V and 7 from J; bases not matched to a gene: 11. The DNA for the CDR3 is TGCGCCAGCAGCCCACGGGACAGGGAAGGAGGGACCCAGTACTTC. As protein: CASSPRDREGGTQYF.

The chain uses TRBV30 and TRBJ1-5; 8 bases agree with TRBD1. J was trimmed by 2 bases and V by 1 base; bases with no gene match: 7. The CDR3 spans 16 residues. Germline CDR1 GTSNPN, CDR2 SVGIG (reference sequence). The CDR3: CAWSGGPGQGNQPQHF. The CDR3 DNA is TGTGCCTGGAGTGGGGGGCCGGGACAGGGCAATCAGCCCCAGCATTTT.

V and J are TRBV1 and TRBJ1-3; the table assigns TRBD1, which was not confirmed against the DNA. TRBV1 is designated a pseudogene. The CDR3 is 17 residues long. The CDR3 nucleotides read TGCACCAGCAGCCAAGCCTCACTGACAGGTGATGGAAACACCATATATTTT. Residues: CTSSQASLTGDGNTIYF.

CDR3 sequence reads: CASSLGQGFFGANVLTF. The CDR3 region has the DNA TGTGCCAGCAGCTTAGGACAGGGGTTCTTTGGGGCCAACGTCCTGACTTTC. The chain links TRBV5-5 to TRBJ2-6, with 9 positions matching TRBD1. After removal of 2 bases from V and 3 bases from J, the junction contained 6 bases not matched to a gene. The CDR3 extends over 17 amino acids. CDR1 is SGHKS and CDR2 is YYEKEE in the germline V gene (reference sequence).

The chain uses TRBV6-9 and TRBJ2-1; D not certain. The germline V and J ends were trimmed by 5 bases and 4 bases, with 6 bases remaining between them. Per the germline V gene, CDR1 is MNHGY and CDR2 is SVAAGI. CDR3 length equals 12 residues. CDR3 loop: CASSPQYNEQFF. The CDR3 DNA is TGTGCCAGCAGTCCGCAATACAATGAGCAGTTCTTC.

The J gene is TRBJ1-5, the V gene TRBV2; 8 bases are a match to TRBD1. CDR3 size: 13 residues. Germline V gene data show CDR1 as SNHLY and CDR2 as FYNNEI. Trimming removed 8 bases from V and 4 bases from J; junction bases left unmatched: 4. The CDR3 nucleotides are TGTGCCAGCGGCACAGGGGGAAATCAGCCCCAGCATTTT. Translated: CASGTGGNQPQHF. Variable domain in full (rest from reference TRBV2 and TRBJ1-5): EPEVTQTPSHQVTQMGQEVILRCVPISNHLYFYWYRQILGQKVEFLVSFYNNEISEKSEIFDDQFSVERPDGSNFTLKIRSTKLEDSAMYFCASGTGGNQPQHFGDGTRLSIL.

The rearrangement uses TRBV6-6 and TRBJ2-7, with D hard to call. Germline lookup yields CDR1 MNHNY and CDR2 SVGAGI (reference sequence). Trimming removed 6 bases from V and 3 bases from J, with 9 bases in between. The CDR3 sequence is 12 residues long. In DNA, the CDR3 is TGTGCCAGCAGACCGAATGTCTACGAGCAGTACTTC. Translated: CASRPNVYEQYF.

This clone has just one count. Compared with germline, one end of the junction differs, possibly owing to a read error. Other DNA sequences in this sample translate to the same CDR3. The rearrangement uses TRBV4-3 and TRBJ1-1, with D perhaps matching TRBD1 (5 bases). CDR1 is LGHNA and CDR2 is YSLEER in the germline V gene. The CDR3 runs to 14 residues. CDR3 in DNA: TGCGCCAGTAGCCAAGAACACAGGAGCACTGAAGCTTTCTTT. This translates into CASSQEHRSTEAFF.

The chain joins TRBV7-2 to TRBJ2-7, with 8 positions matching TRBD2. The length of the CDR3 is 15 residues. Germline V gene lookup returns CDR1 SGHTA and CDR2 FQGNSA. V was clipped by 1 base and J by 3 bases; unmatched bases: 5. CDR3 DNA: TGTGCCAGCAGCTTAGGTGGCGGGGGGAACTACGAGCAGTACTTC. Translated, it gives CASSLGGGGNYEQYF.

The chain combines TRBV6-5 with TRBJ1-2; D remains unclear. The CDR3 runs 13 residues. The ends were cut back, 6 bases at V and 1 base at J, with 9 bases in the middle. Germline V gene lookup returns CDR1 MNHEY and CDR2 SVGAGI. The CDR3, as DNA: TGTGCCAGCAGGGAACGGGATAACTATGGCTACACCTTC. This translates into CASRERDNYGYTF.

The V and J genes are TRBV27 and TRBJ2-7; tentative D call: TRBD1 (5 bases). This CDR3 is built from 14 residues. Trimming cost V 1 base and J 4 bases, with 11 bases left between them. The V gene's germline CDR1 is MNHEY and CDR2 SMNVEV (reference sequence). CDR3 bases: TGTGCCAGCAGTTTATGGGGCGGAAAGTACGAGCAGTACTTC. Protein sequence: CASSLWGGKYEQYF.

The V and J genes are TRBV6-1 and TRBJ1-4; maybe TRBD1 (5 bases). Trimming cost V 5 bases and J 3 bases, with 7 bases left between them. This CDR3 is 13 amino acids long. Germline V gene lookup returns CDR1 MNHNS and CDR2 SASEGT. As DNA, the CDR3 is TGTGCCAGCAGTCGACAGCCTAATGAAAAACTGTTTTTT. It codes for CASSRQPNEKLFF.

This clone was detected a few times. The rearrangement joins TRBV2 to TRBJ1-1, with 10 bases aligning to TRBD1. After removal of 6 bases from V and 0 bases from J, the junction contained 13 bases not matched to a gene. Germline assignment: CDR1 SNHLY and CDR2 FYNNEI. The CDR3 spans 18 residues. The CDR3, as DNA: TGTGCCAGCAGCCCAAAGGGGACAGGGGTACCCATGAACACTGAAGCTTTCTTT. This translates into CASSPKGTGVPMNTEAFF.

J is TRBJ2-7 and V is TRBV27; the match to TRBD1 covers 8 bases. The CDR3 contains 14 residues. The ends lost 5 bases at V and 2 bases at J; junction bases unmatched: 5. Germline values: CDR1 MNHEY, CDR2 SMNVEV (reference sequence). CDR3 in amino acids: CASSPLTGAYEQYF. In DNA, the CDR3 is TGTGCCAGCAGTCCCTTGACAGGGGCCTACGAGCAGTACTTC.

V and J are TRBV9 and TRBJ2-3; perhaps TRBD1 as D (5 bases). V lost 0 bases, J lost 0 bases, and 11 bases lay in between. Germline CDR1 SGDLS, CDR2 YYNGEE. This CDR3 spans 16 amino acids. CDR3 bases: TGTGCCAGCAGCGTAGTAGCTGGGGCAAGCACAGATACGCAGTATTTT. It is translated as CASSVVAGASTDTQYF.

This clone was counted a few times. This chain links TRBV5-4 with TRBJ2-1; D perhaps matches TRBD1 (6 bases). This CDR3 spans 15 amino acids. Germline values: CDR1 SGHNT, CDR2 YYREEE (reference sequence). V lost 4 bases to trimming and J lost 5 bases, with 16 bases between them. For the CDR3, the DNA is TGTGCCAGCAGCCTGGGACAATTGGCCCACAATGAGCAGTTCTTC. It translates to CASSLGQLAHNEQFF.

V gene TRBV15 combines with J gene TRBJ1-4, with no clear D. Trimming took 0 bases from V and 5 from J, leaving 4 bases between them. The CDR3 totals 13 residues. Germline lookup yields CDR1 LNHNV and CDR2 YYDKDF (reference sequence). The CDR3 bases are TGTGCCACCAGCAGAGACCAGAATGAAAAACTGTTTTTT. Protein product: CATSRDQNEKLFF.

The chain carries TRBV5-6 and TRBJ2-3; D may match TRBD1 or TRBD2 (5 bases each). Germline lookup yields CDR1 SGHDT and CDR2 YYEEEE. Between the trimmed V and J ends, which lost 4 bases and 0 bases, there was a span of 18 bases. The CDR3 consists of 17 residues. CDR3: CASSHRLRGSSTDTQYF. CDR3 in DNA: TGTGCCAGCAGCCACAGATTGAGGGGATCTAGCACAGATACGCAGTATTTT.

V gene TRBV7-9 combines with J gene TRBJ2-3; tentatively, D is TRBD1 or TRBD2 (7 bases each). Deletions cut 7 bases from V and 0 bases from J, with 17 bases between. CDR3 length: 16 residues. The germline gives CDR1 SEHNR, CDR2 FQNEAQ (reference sequence). The DNA for the CDR3 is TGTGCCAGCAACCAGGGGGGGCGGCCTAGCACAGATACGCAGTATTTT. Its translation is CASNQGGRPSTDTQYF.

This chain connects TRBV11-2 to TRBJ1-2; tentative D call: TRBD1 (6 bases). V was trimmed by 0 bases and J by 3 bases, leaving 8 bases between them. The CDR3 sequence is 14 residues long. The germline gives CDR1 SGHAT, CDR2 FQNNGV. The CDR3 DNA follows: TGTGCCAGCAGCTTAGATGACAGGCACTATGGCTACACCTTC. Residues: CASSLDDRHYGYTF.

The chain carries TRBV4-3 and TRBJ2-7; TRBD1 is a possible D gene (6 bases). V was trimmed by 3 bases and J by 2 bases, leaving 20 bases between them. Germline CDR1 reads LGHNA; CDR2 reads YSLEER. The CDR3 extends over 17 amino acids. CDR3 region: CASSQELLRDKTYEQYF. CDR3 sequence (DNA): TGCGCCAGCAGCCAGGAACTTCTCCGGGACAAAACCTACGAGCAGTACTTC.

The chain is built from TRBV6-5 and TRBJ2-7; no definite D call. This CDR3 is built from 12 residues. Trimming pared 8 bases from V and 2 bases from J, leaving 10 bases between. Germline V lookup: CDR1 MNHEY, CDR2 SVGAGI. CDR3 DNA: TGTGCCAGCTGTTGTCCGACCTACGAGCAGTACTTC. It encodes CASCCPTYEQYF.

The rearrangement joins TRBV6-1 to TRBJ1-6, with D uncertain. Trimming cost V 4 bases and J 0 bases, with 10 bases left between them. Per the germline V gene, CDR1 is MNHNS and CDR2 is SASEGT. The length of the CDR3 is 16 residues. The CDR3 reads CASSGPRSSYNSPLHF. CDR3 nucleotides: TGTGCCAGCAGTGGACCTAGGAGCTCCTATAATTCACCCCTCCACTTT.

CDR3 nucleotides: TGCGCCAGCAGCTTGGACCTCGCGGGGGAGCAGTACTTC. Protein: CASSLDLAGEQYF. This sequence joins TRBV5-1 and TRBJ2-7; weak D call: TRBD2 (6 bases). Germline V lookup: CDR1 SGHRS, CDR2 YFSETQ. The CDR3 totals 13 residues. Trimming left V 0 bases short and J 7 bases short, with 11 bases between.

This clone has a handful of counts. The chain couples TRBV29-1 to TRBJ1-2; D ambiguous. Germline CDR1 and CDR2: SQVTM and ANQGSEA. This CDR3 is built from 13 residues. V dropped 4 bases and J dropped 3 bases, with 12 bases sitting between them. CDR3 sequence (DNA): TGCAGCGTTGCCGAGACTACGGACTATGGCTACACCTTC. It encodes CSVAETTDYGYTF.

This clone was seen more than once but under ten times. The V gene is TRBV29-1, the J gene TRBJ2-7; tentatively, D is TRBD2 (6 bases). This CDR3 contains 13 residues. The germline CDR1 and CDR2 sequences are SQVTM and ANQGSEA. Trimming cost V 0 bases and J 5 bases, with 11 bases left between them. CDR3 amino acids: CSVEEGGSNEQYF. The CDR3, as DNA: TGCAGCGTTGAAGAGGGGGGTTCCAACGAGCAGTACTTC.